This T cell receptor beta chain was recorded in a study of blood T cells in healthy people across ages. The germline gives CDR1 LNHDA, CDR2 SQIVND (reference sequence). The CDR3 has 16 amino acids. Every participating donor contributed around 9.5 milliliters of peripheral blood through a draw. This clonotype was seen a few times. Compared with germline, one end of the junction differs, possibly owing to a read error. A sample-barcoded 5' primer and a J-beta primer mix were used in a second PCR of roughly 6 to 11 cycles. Any given sample supplied a minimum of 3 million CDR3-containing paired-end reads. In TCRdb, the 5' RACE reads were re-called with MiXCR into one record per CDR3 protein. The sample yields some 890,000 distinct CDR3 sequences, about 27% seen once. The sample was also linked to a second study, of T cells of mothers and their children. This second report adds: Slightly, though not significantly, more overlap was seen in related than in unrelated mother-child pairs.

The source material was blood. The clonotype was recovered from a woman aged 40 to 50 in good health. V and J are TRBV19 and TRBJ2-1, with 9 nucleotides matching TRBD2. This CDR3 reads CVSSIGASGGYNEQFF. CDR3 DNA: TGTGTCAGTAGTATAGGGGCAAGCGGGGGGTACAATGAGCAGTTCTTC.